The 22 T cell receptor beta chains reported below all come from one sample, sequenced in a study of blood T cell repertoires in COVID-19. Profiling relied on immunoSEQ multiplex PCR, and the TCRdb table lists in-frame clones only, not all of them. The sample records some 150,000 clones, more than 80% being singletons. Sequenced input: PBMCs or T cells enriched from blood (not recorded which). These receptors all stem from a woman aged 18 to 35 who had been exposed to COVID-19.

This chain joins TRBV24-1 and TRBJ2-1; 12 bases align to TRBD1. The V gene end was trimmed by 9 bases and the J gene end by 5 bases; junction bases not matched to a gene: 1. The V gene's germline CDR1 is KGHDR and CDR2 SFDVKD. The CDR3 spans 13 residues. Here the CDR3 reads CATGTGGHNEQFF. The CDR3 DNA reads TGTGCCACCGGGACAGGGGGCCACAATGAGCAGTTCTTC.

The chain uses TRBV28 and TRBJ2-1, with D tentatively TRBD2 (5 bases). There are 15 residues in the CDR3. Germline V lookup: CDR1 MDHEN, CDR2 SYDVKM. The ends were cut back, 6 bases at V and 7 bases at J, with 19 bases in the middle. The CDR3 loop reads CASSVAGARGNEQFF. CDR3 coding DNA: TGTGCCAGCAGCGTCGCCGGAGCGAGAGGGAATGAGCAGTTCTTC. Full variable domain (missing parts from reference TRBV28 and TRBJ2-1): DVKVTQSSRYLVKRTGEKVFLECVQDMDHENMFWYRQDPGLGLRLIYFSYDVKMKEKGDIPEGYSVSREKKERFSLILESASTNQTSMYLCASSVAGARGNEQFFGPGTRLTVL.

This chain connects TRBV30 to TRBJ2-7; D is unresolved. Germline V lookup: CDR1 GTSNPN, CDR2 SVGIG (reference sequence). Trimming removed 2 bases from V and 3 bases from J, with 11 bases in between. The CDR3 runs to 13 residues. As DNA, the CDR3 is TGTGCCTGGAGTTCTAACTTCTACTACGAGCAGTACTTC. As protein: CAWSSNFYYEQYF.

The rearrangement uses TRBV6-6 and TRBJ2-7; a weak D match, TRBD1 (6 bases). Trimming removed 6 bases at V and 3 bases at J, with 18 bases between. Germline loops: CDR1 MNHNY, CDR2 SVGAGI (reference sequence). CDR3 length: 15 residues. CDR3 loop: CASSRTGIEVYEQYF. The CDR3 nucleotides are TGTGCCAGCAGCCGTACAGGGATCGAGGTCTACGAGCAGTACTTC.

V usage is TRBV4-3 and J usage is TRBJ2-7; D is undetermined. Germline loops: CDR1 LGHNA, CDR2 YSLEER. This CDR3 is built from 13 residues. V dropped 0 bases and J dropped 4 bases, with 7 bases sitting between them. CDR3 sequence: CASSQDSGYEQYF. The CDR3 DNA reads TGCGCCAGCAGCCAAGATTCGGGTTACGAGCAGTACTTC.

V is TRBV4-3 and J is TRBJ2-1, with 13 bases matching TRBD2. This CDR3 is built from 16 residues. V was pared by 4 bases and J by 7 bases, with 7 bases of the junction left unmatched. CDR1 and CDR2 from the germline V gene are LGHNA and YSLEER. The DNA for the CDR3 is TGCGCCAGCAGCCTCCAGACTAGCGGGAGGAGTAATGAGCAGTTCTTC. It translates to CASSLQTSGRSNEQFF.

The chain carries TRBV11-2 and TRBJ1-1; maybe TRBD1 (5 bases). The germline V and J ends were trimmed by 5 bases and 4 bases, with 14 bases remaining between them. CDR1 is SGHAT, CDR2 FQNNGV, per germline. This CDR3 region has 14 residues. DNA for the CDR3: TGTGCCAGCAGCGAGTCTTGGGGGGGCACTGAAGCTTTCTTT. Its translation: CASSESWGGTEAFF.

This clone turned up a few times. The chain has TRBV7-3 and TRBJ2-1, with 7 bases that match TRBD2. The CDR3 is made up of 14 amino acids. Germline CDR1 and CDR2: SGHTA and FQGTGA. V lost 5 bases and J lost 7; bases outside the gene matches: 8. The CDR3 is CASSLRSGGNEQFF. In nucleotides, the CDR3 is TGTGCCAGCAGCCTCCGTTCGGGAGGAAATGAGCAGTTCTTC. The complete variable domain, with remaining parts taken from reference TRBV7-3 and TRBJ2-1, reads GAGVSQTPSNKVTEKGKYVELRCDPISGHTALYWYRQSLGQGPEFLIYFQGTGAADDSGLPNDRFFAVRPEGSVSTLKIQRTERGDSAVYLCASSLRSGGNEQFFGPGTRLTVL.

This clone was detected only once. The V gene is TRBV13, the J gene TRBJ2-7, with TRBD2 matching 13 bases. The CDR3 length is 18 residues. Trimming took 4 bases from V and 3 from J; bases not matched to a gene: 12. CDR1 is PRHDT and CDR2 is FYEKMQ in the germline V gene (reference sequence). The CDR3 sequence is CASSSSPRTSGSNYEQYF. DNA of the CDR3: TGTGCCAGCAGCTCGTCTCCGAGGACTAGCGGGAGCAACTACGAGCAGTACTTC.

The V and J genes are TRBV6-5 and TRBJ1-1; 7 bases match TRBD1. The CDR3 is 13 residues long. Trimming at V came to 6 bases and at J to 4 bases, leaving 5 bases not matched to a gene. CDR1 is MNHEY, CDR2 SVGAGI, per germline. The CDR3 region is CASRISGGTEAFF. CDR3 nucleotide sequence: TGTGCCAGCAGAATATCAGGGGGCACTGAAGCTTTCTTT.

This chain links TRBV7-3 with TRBJ2-1; D gene unclear. The length of the CDR3 is 13 residues. Germline lookup yields CDR1 SGHTA and CDR2 FQGTGA. Between the trimmed V and J ends, which lost 0 bases and 7 bases, there was a span of 7 bases. CDR3 residues: CASSLTSRNEQFF. The CDR3 DNA follows: TGTGCCAGCAGCTTAACGTCGAGGAATGAGCAGTTCTTC.

The chain carries TRBV27 and TRBJ2-3, with 9 bases aligning to TRBD1. Trimming cost V 5 bases and J 8 bases; bases outside gene matches: 11. Looked up from germline, CDR1 is MNHEY and CDR2 is SMNVEV (reference sequence). The CDR3 spans 15 residues. The CDR3 DNA reads TGTGCCAGCAGTCCGCGGGGGACAGGGCTACGTACGCAGTATTTT. Encoded protein: CASSPRGTGLRTQYF.

The V call is TRBV12-3 or TRBV12-4, the J call TRBJ2-5; TRBD2 matches 8 bases. The V segment lost 6 bases and the J segment 9 bases; nucleotides outside the gene matches: 9. The CDR3 consists of 13 residues. CDR3 amino acids: CASSSSGRRAQYF. CDR3 DNA: TGTGCCAGCAGCTCGAGCGGGAGAAGGGCCCAGTACTTC.

The rearrangement links TRBV3-1 (or the pseudogene TRBV3-2) to TRBJ2-7; D is possibly TRBD2 (5 bases). The CDR3 runs to 14 residues. Per the germline V gene, CDR1 is LGHDT and CDR2 is YNNKEL (reference sequence). The V end was cut by 0 bases, the J end by 9 bases, with 15 bases between. Here the CDR3 reads CASSQDRGEVGQYF. CDR3 nucleotide sequence: TGTGCCAGCAGCCAAGATCGGGGAGAAGTGGGGCAGTACTTC.

The gene calls are TRBV3-1 (or the pseudogene TRBV3-2) and TRBJ2-1, with TRBD2 matching over 14 bases. From germline, CDR1 is LGHDT and CDR2 YNNKEL (reference sequence). The CDR3 covers 17 residues. The V and J ends lost 1 base and 8 bases, in that order; junction bases with no gene match: 7. As DNA, the CDR3 is TGTGCCAGCAGCCAAGTCCCGGGACTAGCGGGAGTTGATGAGCAGTTCTTC. Amino acid sequence: CASSQVPGLAGVDEQFF.

J is TRBJ2-7 and V is TRBV19; 11 bases line up with TRBD1. This CDR3 is 10 amino acids long. The junction had 1 base not matched to a gene; V was cut back by 7 bases and J by 11 bases. Germline-derived CDR1 and CDR2 are LNHDA and SQIVND (reference sequence). The chain's CDR3 is CASTGQGEYF. CDR3 nucleotide sequence: TGTGCCAGTACGGGACAGGGGGAGTACTTC.

The V call is TRBV14, the J call TRBJ2-2; 12 bases agree with TRBD2. The V gene's germline CDR1 is SGHDN and CDR2 FVKESK. With V trimmed by 3 bases and J by 9 bases, 2 bases remained unmatched. This CDR3 contains 14 residues. The CDR3 DNA reads TGTGCCAGCAGCCAGGGACTAGCGGGCCGGGAGCTGTTTTTT. Amino acid sequence: CASSQGLAGRELFF.

The chain uses TRBV9 and TRBJ2-1, with 12 bases lining up with TRBD2. In germline, CDR1 is SGDLS, CDR2 YYNGEE. CDR3 length: 16 amino acids. The V gene end was trimmed by 0 bases and the J gene end by 5 bases; junction bases not matched to a gene: 3. The CDR3 coding sequence is TGTGCCAGCAGCGTAGGACTAGCGGGAGTTAACAATGAGCAGTTCTTC. Amino acid sequence: CASSVGLAGVNNEQFF.

This chain uses TRBV6-5 with TRBJ1-2; TRBD1 might be the D (5 bases). This CDR3 is built from 15 residues. From germline, CDR1 is MNHEY and CDR2 SVGAGI. V was clipped by 4 bases and J by 4 bases, with 16 bases between them. CDR3 DNA sequence: TGTGCCAGCAGTTCGTCGGGGGGTGATGGCTATGGCTACACCTTC. Its protein is CASSSSGGDGYGYTF.

The chain is built from TRBV27 and TRBJ1-1; possibly TRBD1 for D (6 bases). CDR1 is MNHEY and CDR2 is SMNVEV in the germline V gene (reference sequence). This CDR3 has 13 amino acids. V lost 6 bases and J lost 1, with 9 bases in between. CDR3 DNA sequence: TGTGCCAGCAGGACACAGGGGAACACTGAAGCTTTCTTT. Its protein product is CASRTQGNTEAFF.

The V gene is TRBV12-3 or TRBV12-4, the J gene TRBJ1-1; D is unclear. The length of the CDR3 is 12 residues. Trimming shortened V by 10 bases and J by 6 bases, and 15 bases separated the two germline ends. The CDR3 coding sequence is TGTGCCACCATTCTCCTCCGAGCTGAAGCTTTCTTT. This encodes CATILLRAEAFF.

The V and J genes are TRBV19 and TRBJ2-7; D uncertain. The CDR3 is 14 residues long. Trimming removed 3 bases at V and 6 bases at J, with 15 bases between. Germline lookup yields CDR1 LNHDA and CDR2 SQIVND (reference sequence). CDR3 amino acids: CASSIRFGDAEQYF. CDR3 in DNA: TGTGCCAGTAGTATCAGGTTCGGTGATGCCGAGCAGTACTTC.